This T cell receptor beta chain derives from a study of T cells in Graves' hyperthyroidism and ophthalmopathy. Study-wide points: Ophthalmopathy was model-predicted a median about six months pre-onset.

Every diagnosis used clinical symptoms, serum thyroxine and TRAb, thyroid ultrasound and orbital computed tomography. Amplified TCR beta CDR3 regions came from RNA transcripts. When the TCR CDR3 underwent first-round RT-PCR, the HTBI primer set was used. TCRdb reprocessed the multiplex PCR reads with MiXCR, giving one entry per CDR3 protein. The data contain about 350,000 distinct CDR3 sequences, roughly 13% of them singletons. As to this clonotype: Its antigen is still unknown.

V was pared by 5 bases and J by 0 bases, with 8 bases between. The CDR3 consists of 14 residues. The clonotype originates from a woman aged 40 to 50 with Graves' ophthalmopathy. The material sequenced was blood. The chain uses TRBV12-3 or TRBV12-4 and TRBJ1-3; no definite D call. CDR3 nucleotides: TGTGCCAGCAGTAGCCTGAGCTCTGGAAACACCATATATTTT. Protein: CASSSLSSGNTIYF.